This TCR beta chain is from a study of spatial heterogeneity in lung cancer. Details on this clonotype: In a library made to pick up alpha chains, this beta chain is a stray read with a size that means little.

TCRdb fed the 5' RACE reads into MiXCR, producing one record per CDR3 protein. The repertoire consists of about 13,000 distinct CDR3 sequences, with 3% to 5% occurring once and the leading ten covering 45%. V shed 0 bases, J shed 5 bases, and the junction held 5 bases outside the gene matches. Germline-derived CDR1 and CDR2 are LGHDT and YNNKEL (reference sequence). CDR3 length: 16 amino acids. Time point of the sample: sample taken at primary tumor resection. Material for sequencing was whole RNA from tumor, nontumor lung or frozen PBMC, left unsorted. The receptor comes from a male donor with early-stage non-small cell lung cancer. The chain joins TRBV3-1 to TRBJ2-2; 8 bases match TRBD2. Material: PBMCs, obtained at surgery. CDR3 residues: CASSQDLSSGTGELFF. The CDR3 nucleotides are TGTGCCAGCAGCCAAGACTTGTCTAGCGGGACCGGGGAGCTGTTTTTT. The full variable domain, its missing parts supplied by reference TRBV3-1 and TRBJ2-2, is DTAVSQTPKYLVTQMGNDKSIKCEQNLGHDTMYWYKQDSKKFLKIMFSYNNKELIINETVPNRFSPKSPDKAHLNLHINSLELGDSAVYFCASSQDLSSGTGELFFGEGSRLTVL.